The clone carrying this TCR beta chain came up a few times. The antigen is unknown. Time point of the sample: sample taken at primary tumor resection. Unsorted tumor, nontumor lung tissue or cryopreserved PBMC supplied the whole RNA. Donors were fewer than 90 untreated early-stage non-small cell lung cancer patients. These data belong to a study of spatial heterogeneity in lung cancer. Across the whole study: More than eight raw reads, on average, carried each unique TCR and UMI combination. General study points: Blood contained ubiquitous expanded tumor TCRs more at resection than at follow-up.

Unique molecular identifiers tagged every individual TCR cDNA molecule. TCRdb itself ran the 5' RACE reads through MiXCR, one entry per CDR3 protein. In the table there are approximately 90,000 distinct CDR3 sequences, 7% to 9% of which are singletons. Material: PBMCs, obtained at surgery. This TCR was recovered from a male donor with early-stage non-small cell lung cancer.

In DNA, the CDR3 is TGTGCCTGGAGCCTCAGCCGGTTTTCGGGAAACACCATATATTTT. Translating gives CAWSLSRFSGNTIYF. The chain uses TRBV30 and TRBJ1-3; D not resolved. CDR1 is GTSNPN, CDR2 SVGIG, per germline (reference sequence). There are 15 residues in the CDR3. The V end lost 3 bases, the J end lost 4 bases, and 16 bases lay between the germline ends.